This T cell receptor beta chain appears in the sequencing data of a study of Tregs in tolerant kidney transplant recipients. This CDR3 has 16 amino acids. The trim removed 1 base at V and 0 bases at J, leaving 5 bases unmatched. CDR1 and CDR2 (germline): SGHTA, FQGNSA. This clone qualifies as large. Its antigen is not identified. Sequenced by immunoSEQ multiplex PCR; TCRdb stores in-frame clones only, minus some. The data show 2,500 to 3,000 clones, with 30% to 50% seen just once and roughly 7% held by the top ten. The sequence was collected from a human donor in good health. Sequencing used Tregs from blood cultured with allogeneic cells. The V and J genes are TRBV7-2 and TRBJ1-2; 7 bases are a match to TRBD1. The CDR3 nucleotides read TGTGCCAGCAGCTTAGTAGGGGGCCTCCCTAACTATGGCTACACCTTC. Its translation: CASSLVGGLPNYGYTF.